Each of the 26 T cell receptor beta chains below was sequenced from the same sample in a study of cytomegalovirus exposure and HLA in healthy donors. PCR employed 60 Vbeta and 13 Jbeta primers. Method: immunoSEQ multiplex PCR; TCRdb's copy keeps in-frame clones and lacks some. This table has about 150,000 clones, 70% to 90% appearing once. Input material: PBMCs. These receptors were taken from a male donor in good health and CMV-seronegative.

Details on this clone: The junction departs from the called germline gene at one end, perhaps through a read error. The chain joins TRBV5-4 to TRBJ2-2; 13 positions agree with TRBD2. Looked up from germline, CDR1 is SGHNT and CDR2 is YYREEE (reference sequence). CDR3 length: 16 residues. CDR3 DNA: TGTGCCAGCACCTTGGGAGGACTAGCGGGAGCCGGGGAGCTGTTTTTT. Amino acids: CASTLGGLAGAGELFF.

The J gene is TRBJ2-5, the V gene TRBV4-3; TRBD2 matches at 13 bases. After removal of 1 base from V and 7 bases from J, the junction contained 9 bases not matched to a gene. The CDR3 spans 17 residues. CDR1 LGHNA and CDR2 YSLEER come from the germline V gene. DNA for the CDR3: TGCGCCAGCAGCCAAGGTCGGACTAGCGGGGGCTCAGGGACCCAGTACTTC. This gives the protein CASSQGRTSGGSGTQYF.

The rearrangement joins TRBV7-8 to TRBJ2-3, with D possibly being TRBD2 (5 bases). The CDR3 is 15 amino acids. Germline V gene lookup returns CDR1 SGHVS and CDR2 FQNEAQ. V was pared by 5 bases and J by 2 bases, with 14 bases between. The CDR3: CASSPPAGLTDTQYF. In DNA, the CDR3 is TGTGCCAGCAGCCCCCCGGCGGGCCTCACAGATACGCAGTATTTT.

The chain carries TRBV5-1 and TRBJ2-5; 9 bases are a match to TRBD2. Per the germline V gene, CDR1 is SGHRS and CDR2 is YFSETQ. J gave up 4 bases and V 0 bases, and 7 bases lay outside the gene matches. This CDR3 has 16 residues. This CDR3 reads CASSLDEAGGSETQYF. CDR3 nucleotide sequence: TGCGCCAGCAGCTTGGATGAGGCGGGGGGGTCAGAGACCCAGTACTTC.

In nucleotides, the CDR3 is TGTGCCAGCAGCATCTGGCAGGGTGCAATCACTGAAGCTTTCTTT. Amino acids: CASSIWQGAITEAFF. The V call is TRBV7-9, the J call TRBJ1-1, with a weak D call TRBD1 (5 bases). V was cut by 5 bases and J by 4 bases, with 17 bases left in between. Germline assignment: CDR1 SEHNR and CDR2 FQNEAQ (reference sequence). The CDR3 has 15 amino acids.

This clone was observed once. CDR3 in amino acids: CATWEGVAGELFF. The CDR3 DNA reads as TGTGCCACCTGGGAGGGGGTCGCCGGGGAGCTGTTTTTT. The chain joins TRBV10-3 to TRBJ2-2; possible D gene TRBD2, 7 bases. From germline, CDR1 is ENHRY and CDR2 SYGVKD. The CDR3 runs 13 residues. With 10 bases removed from V and 6 bases from J, the gap between germline ends came to 15 bases.

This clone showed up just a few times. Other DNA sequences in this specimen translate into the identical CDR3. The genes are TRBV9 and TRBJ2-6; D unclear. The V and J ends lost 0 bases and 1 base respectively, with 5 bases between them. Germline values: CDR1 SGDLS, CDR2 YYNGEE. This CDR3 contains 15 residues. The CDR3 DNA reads TGTGCCAGCAGCGTAGCGGTGTCTGGGGCCAACGTCCTGACTTTC. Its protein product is CASSVAVSGANVLTF.

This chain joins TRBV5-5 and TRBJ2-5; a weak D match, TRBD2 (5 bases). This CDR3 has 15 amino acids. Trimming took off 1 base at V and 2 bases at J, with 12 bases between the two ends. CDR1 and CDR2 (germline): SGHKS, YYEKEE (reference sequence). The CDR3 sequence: CASSLFAGRQETQYF. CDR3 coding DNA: TGTGCCAGCAGCTTGTTCGCGGGCAGACAAGAGACCCAGTACTTC.

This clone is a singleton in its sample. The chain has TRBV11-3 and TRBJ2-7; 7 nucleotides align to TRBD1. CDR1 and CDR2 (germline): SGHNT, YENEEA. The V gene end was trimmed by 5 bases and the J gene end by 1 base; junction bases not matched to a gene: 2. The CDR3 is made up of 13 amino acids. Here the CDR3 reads CASSRDSSYEQYF. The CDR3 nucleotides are TGTGCCAGCAGCCGGGACAGTTCCTACGAGCAGTACTTC.

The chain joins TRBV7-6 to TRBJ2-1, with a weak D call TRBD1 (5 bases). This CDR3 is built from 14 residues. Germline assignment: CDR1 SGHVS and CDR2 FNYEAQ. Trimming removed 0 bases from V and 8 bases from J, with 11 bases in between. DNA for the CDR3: TGTGCCAGCAGCTTAGCCTCCAGGGCCGATGAGCAGTTCTTC. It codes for CASSLASRADEQFF.

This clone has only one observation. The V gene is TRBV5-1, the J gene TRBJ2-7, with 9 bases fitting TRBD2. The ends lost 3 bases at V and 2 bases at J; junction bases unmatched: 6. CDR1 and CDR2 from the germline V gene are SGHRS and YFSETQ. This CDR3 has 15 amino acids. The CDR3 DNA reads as TGCGCCAGCAGCTCTCGCGGGGGGGCAACCTACGAGCAGTACTTC. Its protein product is CASSSRGGATYEQYF.

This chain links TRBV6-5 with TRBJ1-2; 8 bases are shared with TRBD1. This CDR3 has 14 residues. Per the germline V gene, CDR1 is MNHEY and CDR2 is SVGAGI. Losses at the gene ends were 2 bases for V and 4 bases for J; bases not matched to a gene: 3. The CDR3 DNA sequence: TGTGCCAGCAGTTACACAGGGGGTTCCTATGGCTACACCTTC. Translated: CASSYTGGSYGYTF.

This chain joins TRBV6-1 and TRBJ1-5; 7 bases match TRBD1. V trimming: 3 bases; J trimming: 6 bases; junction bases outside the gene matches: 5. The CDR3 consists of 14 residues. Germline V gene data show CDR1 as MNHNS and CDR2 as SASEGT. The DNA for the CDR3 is TGTGCCAGCAGTGAGACAGGGTTCTCTCAGCCCCAGCATTTT. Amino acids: CASSETGFSQPQHF.

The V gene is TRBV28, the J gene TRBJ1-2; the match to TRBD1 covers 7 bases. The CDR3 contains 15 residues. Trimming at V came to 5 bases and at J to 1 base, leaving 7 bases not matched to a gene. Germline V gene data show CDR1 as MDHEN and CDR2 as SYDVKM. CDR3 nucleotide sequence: TGTGCCAGCAGTCCGACGGGACAGCTTAACTATGGCTACACCTTC. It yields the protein CASSPTGQLNYGYTF.

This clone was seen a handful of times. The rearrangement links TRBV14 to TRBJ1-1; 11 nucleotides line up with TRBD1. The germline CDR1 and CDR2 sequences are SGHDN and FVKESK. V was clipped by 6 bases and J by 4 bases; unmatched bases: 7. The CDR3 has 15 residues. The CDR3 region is CASRGQGAKGTEAFF. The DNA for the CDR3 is TGTGCCAGCAGAGGACAGGGGGCGAAGGGCACTGAAGCTTTCTTT. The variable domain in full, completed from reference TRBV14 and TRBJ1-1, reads EAGVTQFPSHSVIEKGQTVTLRCDPISGHDNLYWYRRVMGKEIKFLLHFVKESKQDESGMPNNRFLAERTGGTYSTLKVQPAELEDSGVYFCASRGQGAKGTEAFFGQGTRLTVV.

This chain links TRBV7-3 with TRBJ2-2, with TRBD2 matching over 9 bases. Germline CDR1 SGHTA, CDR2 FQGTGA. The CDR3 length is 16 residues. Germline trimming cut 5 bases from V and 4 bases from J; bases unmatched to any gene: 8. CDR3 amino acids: CASSIRGTSITGELFF. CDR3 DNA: TGTGCCAGCAGCATTCGAGGGACTAGCATCACCGGGGAGCTGTTTTTT.

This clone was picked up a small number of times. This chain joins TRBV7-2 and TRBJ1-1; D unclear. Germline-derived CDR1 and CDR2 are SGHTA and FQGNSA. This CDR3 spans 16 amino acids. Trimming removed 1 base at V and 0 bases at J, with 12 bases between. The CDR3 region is CASSLEQGAMNTEAFF. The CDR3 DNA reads TGTGCCAGCAGCTTAGAACAAGGAGCGATGAACACTGAAGCTTTCTTT.

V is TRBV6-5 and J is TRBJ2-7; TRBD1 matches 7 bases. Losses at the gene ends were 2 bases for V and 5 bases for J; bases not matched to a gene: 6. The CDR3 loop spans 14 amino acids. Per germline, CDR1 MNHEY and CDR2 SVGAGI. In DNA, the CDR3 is TGTGCCAGCAGTTACGGAACAGGGGCCCACGAGCAGTACTTC. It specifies CASSYGTGAHEQYF.

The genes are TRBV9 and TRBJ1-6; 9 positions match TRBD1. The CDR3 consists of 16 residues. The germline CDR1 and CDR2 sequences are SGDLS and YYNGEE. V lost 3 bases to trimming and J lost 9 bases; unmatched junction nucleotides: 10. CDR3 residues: CASSGPGQGDRSPLHF. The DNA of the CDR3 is TGTGCCAGCAGCGGTCCGGGACAGGGCGATCGTTCACCCCTCCACTTT.

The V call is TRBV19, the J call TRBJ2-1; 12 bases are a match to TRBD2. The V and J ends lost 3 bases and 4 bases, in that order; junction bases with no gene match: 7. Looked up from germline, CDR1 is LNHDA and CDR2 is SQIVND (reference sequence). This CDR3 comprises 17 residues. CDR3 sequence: CASSIGRGTSGYNEQFF. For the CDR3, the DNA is TGTGCCAGTAGTATCGGACGCGGGACTAGCGGGTACAATGAGCAGTTCTTC. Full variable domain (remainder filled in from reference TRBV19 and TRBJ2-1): DGGITQSPKYLFRKEGQNVTLSCEQNLNHDAMYWYRQDPGQGLRLIYYSQIVNDFQKGDIAEGYSVSREKKESFPLTVTSAQKNPTAFYLCASSIGRGTSGYNEQFFGPGTRLTVL.

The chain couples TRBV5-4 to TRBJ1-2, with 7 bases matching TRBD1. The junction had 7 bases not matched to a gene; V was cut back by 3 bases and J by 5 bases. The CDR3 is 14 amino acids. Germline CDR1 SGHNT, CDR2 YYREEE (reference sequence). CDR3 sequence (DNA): TGTGCCAGCAGCTCATGGGACAGCTCGTATGGCTACACCTTC. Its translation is CASSSWDSSYGYTF.

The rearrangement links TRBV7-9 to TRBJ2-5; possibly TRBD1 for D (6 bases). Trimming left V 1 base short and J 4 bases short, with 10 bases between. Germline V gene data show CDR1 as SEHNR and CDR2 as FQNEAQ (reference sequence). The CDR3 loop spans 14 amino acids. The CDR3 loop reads CASSLVQGRETQYF. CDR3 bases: TGTGCCAGCAGCTTAGTGCAGGGGCGAGAGACCCAGTACTTC.

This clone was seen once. The CDR3 nucleotides read TGTGCCAGCAGCGCCCGTGTGAGAGAGACCCAGTACTTC. This encodes CASSARVRETQYF. The chain recombines TRBV11-2 with TRBJ2-5; no reliable D call. This CDR3 is 13 amino acids long. The V end was cut by 5 bases, the J end by 4 bases, with 11 bases between. Germline loops: CDR1 SGHAT, CDR2 FQNNGV.

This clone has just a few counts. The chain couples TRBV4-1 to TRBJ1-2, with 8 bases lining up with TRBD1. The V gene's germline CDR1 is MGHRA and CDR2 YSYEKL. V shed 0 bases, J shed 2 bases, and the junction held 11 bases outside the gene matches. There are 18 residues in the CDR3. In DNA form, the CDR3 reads TGCGCCAGCAGCCAAGATTTGAACAGGGGGAACATCAACTATGGCTACACCTTC. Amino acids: CASSQDLNRGNINYGYTF.

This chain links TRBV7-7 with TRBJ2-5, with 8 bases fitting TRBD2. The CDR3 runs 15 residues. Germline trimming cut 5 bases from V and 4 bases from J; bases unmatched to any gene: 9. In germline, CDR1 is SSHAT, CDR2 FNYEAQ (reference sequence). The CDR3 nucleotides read TGTGCCAGCAGCACAGGCGGGGGGCGAAGAGAGACCCAGTACTTC. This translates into CASSTGGGRRETQYF.

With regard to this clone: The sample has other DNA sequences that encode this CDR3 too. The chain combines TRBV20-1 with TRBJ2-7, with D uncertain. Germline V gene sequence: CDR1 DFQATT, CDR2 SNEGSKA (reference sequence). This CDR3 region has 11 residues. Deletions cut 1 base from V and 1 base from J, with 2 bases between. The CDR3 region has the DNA TGCAGTGCTAGAGTATCCTACGAGCAGTACTTC. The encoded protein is CSARVSYEQYF.